Shown below are 27 T cell receptor beta chains from a single sample sequenced in a study of T cells in Graves' hyperthyroidism and ophthalmopathy. Amplification yielded TCR beta CDR3 regions, with RNA transcripts as the source. In the first-round RT-PCR of the TCR CDR3, the HTBI primer set was used. In TCRdb, the multiplex PCR reads were re-called with MiXCR into one record per CDR3 protein. This sample has 530,000 or so distinct CDR3 sequences; about a sixth occur once, and the top ten carry 17%. The sample comprised blood. The receptors were gathered from a woman aged 18-29 years with Graves' ophthalmopathy.

This clonotype was detected many times. The chain links TRBV28 to TRBJ1-1; 7 nucleotides match TRBD1. CDR1 and CDR2 (germline): MDHEN, SYDVKM. The CDR3 is 15 amino acids. V lost 1 base, J lost 7 bases, and 9 bases stayed unmatched. CDR3 in DNA: TGTGCCAGCAGTTTATTGGGACAGTCTTGGGGTGAAGCTTTCTTT. Protein: CASSLLGQSWGEAFF.

The gene calls are TRBV6-1 and TRBJ1-1; 7 nucleotides align to TRBD1. The trim removed 5 bases at V and 4 bases at J, leaving 10 bases unmatched. This CDR3 has 15 residues. Germline values: CDR1 MNHNS, CDR2 SASEGT. For the CDR3, the DNA is TGTGCCAGCAGTCGACAGGGCGTCGGGGGCACTGAAGCTTTCTTT. Protein sequence: CASSRQGVGGTEAFF.

J is TRBJ2-7 and V is TRBV5-1; D perhaps matches TRBD1 (6 bases). Germline V gene data show CDR1 as SGHRS and CDR2 as YFSETQ. CDR3 length equals 12 residues. Trimming took 1 base from V and 7 from J, leaving 9 bases between them. The CDR3 here is CASSLWGQEQYF. The CDR3 DNA sequence: TGCGCCAGCAGCTTGTGGGGGCAAGAGCAGTACTTC.

This clonotype was seen a handful of times. This rearrangement joins TRBV4-1 to TRBJ1-5; 9 bases align to TRBD1. Germline V CDR1 and CDR2: MGHRA, YSYEKL. The CDR3 extends over 16 amino acids. Unmatched junction bases numbered 2, after V lost 0 bases and J lost 2 bases. CDR3 coding DNA: TGCGCCAGCAGCCAAGAGTGGGACAGGGGCAATCAGCCCCAGCATTTT. It codes for CASSQEWDRGNQPQHF.

The rearrangement links TRBV6-1 to TRBJ2-7, with D possibly called TRBD1 or TRBD2 (5 bases each). Germline values: CDR1 MNHNS, CDR2 SASEGT. The CDR3 is 14 residues long. Trimming removed 3 bases at V and 2 bases at J, with 11 bases between. The CDR3 DNA is TGTGCCAGCAGTGAGAAACGGGGACCCTACGAGCAGTACTTC. It yields the protein CASSEKRGPYEQYF.

This clonotype was counted a few times. This chain joins TRBV20-1 and TRBJ2-2; no clear D gene. CDR3 length equals 13 residues. The V and J ends lost 6 bases and 5 bases respectively, with 13 bases between them. Germline-derived CDR1 and CDR2 are DFQATT and SNEGSKA (reference sequence). This CDR3 is CSAYWVLTGELFF. The CDR3 DNA follows: TGCAGTGCCTACTGGGTCTTAACCGGGGAGCTGTTTTTT.

A note on this clonotype: A read error is possible here, since a much larger clone lies one base away. The chain recombines TRBV5-5 with TRBJ2-2; a weak D match, TRBD2 (6 bases). The CDR3 extends over 13 amino acids. Germline V gene data show CDR1 as SGHKS and CDR2 as YYEKEE (reference sequence). As DNA, the CDR3 is TGTGCCAGCAGCTTAGCACTAGCCGGGGAGCTGTCTTTT. It is translated as CASSLALAGELSF.

The chain uses TRBV4-1 and TRBJ2-7; D unresolved. There are 16 residues in the CDR3. Germline assignment: CDR1 MGHRA and CDR2 YSYEKL. The V end lost 0 bases, the J end lost 2 bases, and 14 bases lay between the germline ends. The CDR3: CASSQDSTTLTYEQYF. The CDR3 nucleotides are TGCGCCAGCAGCCAAGATTCAACTACCCTTACCTACGAGCAGTACTTC.

This clonotype was counted ten times or more. The gene calls are TRBV6-1 and TRBJ1-6; a possible D gene is TRBD1 (5 bases). The CDR3 has 15 amino acids. Trimming removed 8 bases from V and 5 bases from J, with 16 bases in between. CDR1 is MNHNS, CDR2 SASEGT, per germline. CDR3 DNA sequence: TGTGCCAGCGGACGACAGTCTTGGGATAATTCACCCCTCCACTTT. Protein sequence: CASGRQSWDNSPLHF.

This clonotype has just a few counts. The V call is TRBV4-2, the J call TRBJ2-5; 14 bases are shared with TRBD2. V trimming: 0 bases; J trimming: 7 bases; junction bases outside the gene matches: 13. Germline values: CDR1 LGHNA, CDR2 YNFKEQ. The CDR3 loop spans 19 amino acids. This CDR3 is CASSQDPRTSGGSVGTQYF. CDR3 DNA: TGTGCCAGCAGCCAAGATCCCAGGACTAGCGGGGGGTCGGTTGGGACCCAGTACTTC.

At least ten counts were recorded for this clonotype. The V and J genes are TRBV28 and TRBJ1-5, with a tentative D call TRBD1 (6 bases). This CDR3 is 17 amino acids long. Germline V gene lookup returns CDR1 MDHEN and CDR2 SYDVKM. V lost 10 bases to trimming and J lost 1 base, with 23 bases between them. The CDR3 spells CATNPGTSSASNQPQHF. CDR3 sequence (DNA): TGTGCCACCAACCCCGGGACATCCTCTGCGAGCAATCAGCCCCAGCATTTT.

Many counts were recorded for this clonotype. The chain recombines TRBV11-2 with TRBJ2-7; 7 nucleotides align to TRBD1. The J segment lost 1 base and the V segment lost 4 bases, leaving 7 bases of the junction unmatched. CDR3 length: 15 amino acids. Germline CDR1 and CDR2: SGHAT and FQNNGV. CDR3 nucleotides: TGTGCCAGCAGCTCCCCCCGGACAGGATCCTACGAGCAGTACTTC. Encoded protein: CASSSPRTGSYEQYF.

The chain joins TRBV11-3 to TRBJ2-1; 10 bases are a match to TRBD2. V lost 2 bases and J lost 2; bases outside the gene matches: 3. This CDR3 is built from 16 residues. Germline V lookup: CDR1 SGHNT, CDR2 YENEEA. CDR3 coding DNA: TGTGCCAGCAGCTTACAGACTAGCGGGCCCTACAATGAGCAGTTCTTC. Protein product: CASSLQTSGPYNEQFF.

Many counts were recorded for this clonotype. The gene calls are TRBV3-1 and TRBJ2-3; TRBD1 aligns across 7 bases. The CDR3 runs 14 residues. CDR1 is LGHDT, CDR2 YNNKEL, per germline (reference sequence). V lost 3 bases to trimming and J lost 2 bases; unmatched junction nucleotides: 2. The DNA for the CDR3 is TGTGCCAGCAGCCATGGACAGGTCACAGATACGCAGTATTTT. Translating gives CASSHGQVTDTQYF.

The chain employs TRBV2 and TRBJ1-6, with D hard to call. CDR1 and CDR2 (germline): SNHLY, FYNNEI. The CDR3 spans 13 residues. The V and J ends lost 4 bases and 10 bases respectively, with 11 bases between them. The CDR3 DNA reads TGTGCCAGCAGTGGGTCCCTTTGGTCACCCCTCCACTTT. Amino acids: CASSGSLWSPLHF.

This clonotype was counted many times. The chain uses TRBV18 and TRBJ1-1; D is ambiguous. CDR1 KGHSH and CDR2 LQKENI come from the germline V gene. Deletions cut 3 bases from V and 2 bases from J, with 10 bases between. The CDR3 spans 14 residues. The CDR3 spells CASSPSGANTEAFF. The CDR3 DNA sequence: TGTGCCAGCTCACCTTCAGGAGCAAACACTGAAGCTTTCTTT.

In this sample, this clonotype turned up a few times. V usage is TRBV28 and J usage is TRBJ1-6; TRBD1 matches 7 bases. Germline V gene data show CDR1 as MDHEN and CDR2 as SYDVKM. With 5 bases clipped from V and 6 bases from J, the junction kept 4 bases outside the gene matches. The CDR3 extends over 14 amino acids. CDR3 sequence: CASSPPGGNSPLHF. CDR3 nucleotide sequence: TGTGCCAGCAGTCCCCCAGGGGGTAATTCACCCCTCCACTTT.

This clonotype has ten or more counts. The chain's CDR3 is CASSDREDYGYTF. CDR3 DNA: TGTGCCAGCAGTGACAGGGAAGACTATGGCTACACCTTC. V is TRBV28 and J is TRBJ1-2; 7 bases agree with TRBD1. Trimming cost V 5 bases and J 3 bases; bases outside gene matches: 3. The length of the CDR3 is 13 residues. Germline-derived CDR1 and CDR2 are MDHEN and SYDVKM.

The chain has TRBV7-9 and TRBJ2-7, with 11 bases that match TRBD2. Germline CDR1 reads SEHNR; CDR2 reads FQNEAQ (reference sequence). With 5 bases clipped from V and 6 bases from J, the junction kept 9 bases outside the gene matches. This CDR3 is 15 amino acids long. This CDR3 reads CASSQDSGRVAEQYF. For the CDR3, the DNA is TGTGCCAGCAGCCAAGATAGCGGGAGGGTTGCCGAGCAGTACTTC.

This chain joins TRBV5-6 and TRBJ2-1; 8 bases agree with TRBD1. The CDR3 is 16 amino acids. The V segment lost 3 bases and the J segment 2 bases; nucleotides outside the gene matches: 7. Germline CDR1 is SGHDT and CDR2 is YYEEEE. The CDR3 region has the DNA TGTGCCAGCAGCTCAGCAGGGGGCGCCCCCTACAATGAGCAGTTCTTC. Amino acid sequence: CASSSAGGAPYNEQFF.

The table lists this clonotype with many counts. V is TRBV20-1 and J is TRBJ1-1; D is ambiguous. CDR3 size: 12 residues. The ends were cut back, 3 bases at V and 8 bases at J, with 13 bases in the middle. The germline V gene has CDR1 DFQATT and CDR2 SNEGSKA (reference sequence). The CDR3 DNA reads TGCAGTGCTAGGTCTATTGCAGGAGAAGCTTTCTTT. Amino acids: CSARSIAGEAFF.

This clonotype was observed at least ten times. The gene calls are TRBV20-1 and TRBJ2-3; D ambiguous. The CDR3 totals 14 residues. Germline V gene data show CDR1 as DFQATT and CDR2 as SNEGSKA (reference sequence). V lost 5 bases and J lost 0, with 12 bases in between. The CDR3 nucleotides read TGCAGTGCTCGGCTGTGGTCTAGCACAGATACGCAGTATTTT. Its protein product is CSARLWSSTDTQYF.

The chain uses TRBV20-1 and TRBJ2-1; 10 bases align to TRBD2. Germline V lookup: CDR1 DFQATT, CDR2 SNEGSKA (reference sequence). The CDR3 runs 16 residues. Germline trimming cut 3 bases from V and 2 bases from J; bases unmatched to any gene: 7. DNA for the CDR3: TGCAGTGCTAGCTCTGTAGCGGGGGGCCCCTACAATGAGCAGTTCTTC. It yields the protein CSASSVAGGPYNEQFF.

The genes are TRBV5-5 and TRBJ2-3, with 14 nucleotides matching TRBD2. The J segment lost 4 bases and the V segment lost 4 bases, leaving 8 bases of the junction unmatched. Germline-derived CDR1 and CDR2 are SGHKS and YYEKEE (reference sequence). The CDR3 sequence is 17 residues long. Here the CDR3 DNA reads TGTGCCAGCAGCCTCGGGACTAGCGGGAGTTTCGCAGATACGCAGTATTTT. Residues: CASSLGTSGSFADTQYF.

V and J are TRBV6-6 and TRBJ1-5; D is unresolved. In germline, CDR1 is MNHNY, CDR2 SVGAGI (reference sequence). V was cut by 0 bases and J by 3 bases, with 9 bases left in between. The CDR3 runs to 15 residues. The CDR3 spells CASSYSAVFNQPQHF. CDR3 in DNA: TGTGCCAGCAGTTACTCAGCTGTATTCAATCAGCCCCAGCATTTT.

This clonotype was found many times. V is TRBV6-1 and J is TRBJ2-2; 8 bases map to TRBD1. V lost 7 bases, J lost 6 bases, and 10 bases stayed unmatched. This CDR3 is built from 15 residues. CDR1 is MNHNS, CDR2 SASEGT, per germline. The CDR3: CASTPPTGAAGELFF. DNA of the CDR3: TGTGCCAGCACCCCCCCGACAGGGGCAGCCGGGGAGCTGTTTTTT.

This clonotype has ten or more counts. The genes are TRBV7-9 and TRBJ1-2, with D perhaps TRBD1 (6 bases). This CDR3 comprises 14 residues. Trimming cost V 0 bases and J 6 bases, with 11 bases left between them. Germline assignment: CDR1 SEHNR and CDR2 FQNEAQ (reference sequence). CDR3 bases: TGTGCCAGCAGCTTAGCAGGGGGAACAGATGGCTACACCTTC. The encoded protein is CASSLAGGTDGYTF. Complete variable domain (other parts from reference TRBV7-9 and TRBJ1-2): DTGVSQNPRHKITKRGQNVTFRCDPISEHNRLYWYRQTLGQGPEFLTYFQNEAQLEKSRLLSDRFSAERPKGSFSTLEIQRTEQGDSAMYLCASSLAGGTDGYTFGSGTRLTVV.